These 23 T cell receptor beta chains were sequenced from one sample in a study of T-cell memory formation after mild COVID-19. TCRdb independently ran MiXCR on the 5' RACE reads; one entry per CDR3 protein. The sample gives hundreds of thousands of distinct CDR3 sequences, over 15% of which show up once; around 23% is in the top ten. Sequencing input: PBMCs or a T cell subset sorted from them (not recorded which). All receptors derive from a man aged 18 to 29 who had mild COVID-19 (a few samples of this study predate the infection). Cell type and time point are not known.

This clonotype has just a few counts. The chain combines TRBV4-1 with TRBJ1-2; D not certain. V lost 1 base and J 2 bases, leaving 11 bases between the germline ends. The CDR3 runs 15 residues. Germline CDR1 and CDR2: MGHRA and YSYEKL. CDR3 sequence: CASSQGPRGNYGYTF. For the CDR3, the DNA is TGCGCCAGCAGCCAAGGCCCCCGGGGAAACTATGGCTACACCTTC.

This clonotype has ten or more counts. The chain has TRBV5-1 and TRBJ1-1, with D perhaps TRBD1 (5 bases). V lost 4 bases, J lost 6 bases, and 19 bases lay in between. In germline, CDR1 is SGHRS, CDR2 YFSETQ. The CDR3 contains 15 residues. CDR3 amino acids: CASSRLRGDGAEAFF. CDR3 DNA: TGCGCCAGCAGCCGATTACGCGGGGACGGGGCTGAAGCTTTCTTT.

This clonotype was counted only a few times. The genes are TRBV3-1 and TRBJ2-5; TRBD2 aligns across 8 bases. The CDR3 covers 16 residues. CDR1 and CDR2 (germline): LGHDT, YNNKEL (reference sequence). Trimming took 3 bases from V and 5 from J; bases not matched to a gene: 11. For the CDR3, the DNA is TGTGCCAGCAGCCAGAGCTCCGGGACTAGTAGGGAGACCCAGTACTTC. Protein sequence: CASSQSSGTSRETQYF.

The gene calls are TRBV27 and TRBJ2-2, with D possibly called TRBD1 or TRBD2 (5 bases each). Germline V gives CDR1 MNHEY, CDR2 SMNVEV (reference sequence). V lost 6 bases and J 3 bases, leaving 14 bases between the germline ends. The CDR3 is 15 amino acids. The CDR3 protein is CASSLGPFYTGELFF. The CDR3 region has the DNA TGTGCCAGCAGCCTGGGACCTTTCTACACCGGGGAGCTGTTTTTT.

The table lists this clonotype with a few counts. This chain uses TRBV3-1 with TRBJ2-2, with D maybe TRBD2 (5 bases). Trimming removed 4 bases from V and 0 bases from J, with 12 bases in between. Germline V gene lookup returns CDR1 LGHDT and CDR2 YNNKEL (reference sequence). This CDR3 comprises 16 residues. The CDR3 is CASSPRRRTNTGELFF. The DNA of the CDR3 is TGTGCCAGCAGCCCGCGTCGGAGGACGAACACCGGGGAGCTGTTTTTT.

The chain employs TRBV9 and TRBJ2-5; D is possibly TRBD1 (5 bases). Per germline, CDR1 SGDLS and CDR2 YYNGEE. Trimming shortened V by 0 bases and J by 5 bases, and 11 bases separated the two germline ends. This CDR3 has 14 residues. The CDR3 loop is CASSVDQGRETQYF. CDR3 DNA sequence: TGTGCCAGCAGCGTAGATCAGGGCCGGGAGACCCAGTACTTC.

A few counts support this clonotype. The chain employs TRBV9 and TRBJ2-3; no clear D gene. The CDR3 has 14 residues. Germline lookup yields CDR1 SGDLS and CDR2 YYNGEE. V lost 1 base and J 2 bases, leaving 8 bases between the germline ends. The CDR3 region has the DNA TGTGCCAGCAGCGTAAACGCAGTCACAGATACGCAGTATTTT. It encodes CASSVNAVTDTQYF.

This clonotype turned up a few times. This sequence joins TRBV15 and TRBJ2-7, with 11 bases aligning to TRBD1. The CDR3 has 15 amino acids. The germline V gene encodes CDR1 LNHNV and CDR2 YYDKDF (reference sequence). Unmatched junction bases numbered 1, after V lost 3 bases and J lost 0 bases. CDR3 DNA sequence: TGTGCCACCAGCAGGGGACAGGGGGGCTCCTACGAGCAGTACTTC. Its translation: CATSRGQGGSYEQYF.

A note on this clonotype: A read error may produce the germline difference seen at one junction end. The chain employs TRBV7-7 and TRBJ2-1; TRBD2 aligns across 7 bases. Germline CDR1 and CDR2: SSHAT and FNYEAQ (reference sequence). The CDR3 spans 13 residues. The CDR3 bases are TGTGCTAGCAGCTTCGTGGGGGGGGATGAGCAGTTCTTC. This codes for CASSFVGGDEQFF.

This clonotype appeared a few times. This chain joins TRBV3-1 and TRBJ2-1, with 9 bases aligning to TRBD2. Germline CDR1 is LGHDT and CDR2 is YNNKEL (reference sequence). This CDR3 comprises 15 residues. Unmatched junction bases numbered 1, after V lost 0 bases and J lost 4 bases. In DNA form, the CDR3 reads TGTGCCAGCAGCCAAGAGGCGGGGGGGTACAATGAGCAGTTCTTC. As protein: CASSQEAGGYNEQFF.

This clonotype was detected a few times. The rearrangement links TRBV7-8 to TRBJ1-5, with 11 bases that match TRBD1. V was pared by 5 bases and J by 2 bases, with 8 bases of the junction left unmatched. The CDR3 length is 17 residues. The germline gives CDR1 SGHVS, CDR2 FQNEAQ. The CDR3 reads CASSRRTGGRGNQPQHF. The CDR3 nucleotides read TGTGCCAGCAGCCGACGGACAGGGGGCCGGGGCAATCAGCCCCAGCATTTT. Looking up the rest from reference TRBV7-8 and TRBJ1-5 gives the full variable domain: GAGVSQSPRYKVAKRGQDVALRCDPISGHVSLFWYQQALGQGPEFLTYFQNEAQLDKSGLPSDRFFAERPEGSVSTLKIQRTQQEDSAVYLCASSRRTGGRGNQPQHFGDGTRLSIL.

This clonotype was counted ten times or more. This sequence joins TRBV29-1 and TRBJ1-1; TRBD1 is a possible D gene (5 bases). Trimming left V 4 bases short and J 3 bases short, with 9 bases between. CDR3 size: 12 residues. Germline V gene data show CDR1 as SQVTM and CDR2 as ANQGSEA. CDR3 DNA sequence: TGCAGCGTTGGGGAGGGACACACTGAAGCTTTCTTT. Translation: CSVGEGHTEAFF. The whole variable domain, filled in from reference TRBV29-1 and TRBJ1-1, reads SAVISQKPSRDICQRGTSLTIQCQVDSQVTMMFWYRQQPGQSLTLIATANQGSEATYESGFVIDKFPISRPNLTFSTLTVSNMSPEDSSIYLCSVGEGHTEAFFGQGTRLTVV.

This clonotype has just a few counts. This chain joins TRBV11-3 and TRBJ2-2, with 7 bases identical to TRBD2. CDR1 SGHNT and CDR2 YENEEA come from the germline V gene. V lost 5 bases and J lost 4; bases outside the gene matches: 1. There are 13 residues in the CDR3. CDR3 bases: TGTGCCAGCAGCCTAGCGGTCACCGGGGAGCTGTTTTTT. The encoded protein is CASSLAVTGELFF.

This clonotype was recorded a few times. The chain is built from TRBV4-1 and TRBJ2-1, with D possibly being TRBD2 (5 bases). CDR1 and CDR2 (germline): MGHRA, YSYEKL. With 2 bases removed from V and 9 bases from J, the gap between germline ends came to 5 bases. The CDR3 extends over 11 amino acids. DNA for the CDR3: TGCGCCAGCAGCCAACGGGGTGAGCAGTTCTTC. This translates into CASSQRGEQFF.

This clonotype was counted many times. The chain combines TRBV12-3 or TRBV12-4 with TRBJ2-5; 8 bases map to TRBD2. V shed 3 bases, J shed 1 base, and the junction held 4 bases outside the gene matches. The CDR3 is made up of 15 amino acids. The CDR3 nucleotides are TGTGCCAGCAGTTTGATGAGCGGGGGCCAAGAGACCCAGTACTTC. This gives the protein CASSLMSGGQETQYF.

This clonotype was picked up a small number of times. This chain connects TRBV7-2 to TRBJ2-1; TRBD1 matches 9 bases. CDR1 SGHTA and CDR2 FQGNSA come from the germline V gene. The trim removed 5 bases at V and 8 bases at J, leaving 7 bases unmatched. There are 14 residues in the CDR3. CDR3 sequence (DNA): TGTGCCAGCAGCCCGCGGACAGGGGACTATGAGCAGTTCTTC. Encoded protein: CASSPRTGDYEQFF.

This clonotype came up many times. The chain carries TRBV12-3 or TRBV12-4 and TRBJ2-1; D not certain. This CDR3 comprises 12 residues. Trimming cost V 3 bases and J 5 bases, with 5 bases left between them. The CDR3 DNA follows: TGTGCCAGCAGTTTTGAGGACAATGAGCAGTTCTTC. Protein: CASSFEDNEQFF.

This clonotype has more than one count but fewer than ten. The V gene is TRBV7-9, the J gene TRBJ2-5; TRBD2 is a possible D gene (5 bases). Trimming removed 11 bases from V and 4 bases from J, with 20 bases in between. The germline gives CDR1 SEHNR, CDR2 FQNEAQ (reference sequence). The CDR3 loop spans 14 amino acids. The CDR3 DNA sequence: TGTGCCTTAAACCCCGGGGTCGGTGGAGAGACCCAGTACTTC. Its translation is CALNPGVGGETQYF. Drawing the rest from reference TRBV7-9 and TRBJ2-5, the complete variable domain is DTGVSQNPRHKITKRGQNVTFRCDPISEHNRLYWYRQTLGQGPEFLTYFQNEAQLEKSRLLSDRFSAERPKGSFSTLEIQRTEQGDSAMYLCALNPGVGGETQYFGPGTRLLVL.

The J gene is TRBJ2-7, the V gene TRBV5-1; TRBD1 or TRBD2 may be the D gene (5 bases each). V lost 4 bases and J lost 5, with 16 bases in between. The length of the CDR3 is 14 residues. Per germline, CDR1 SGHRS and CDR2 YFSETQ. The CDR3 coding sequence is TGCGCCAGCAGCCAGGGACCCCCCAGCCACGAGCAGTACTTC. Residues: CASSQGPPSHEQYF.

This chain links TRBV5-5 with TRBJ2-7, with 7 bases aligning to TRBD1. Per germline, CDR1 SGHKS and CDR2 YYEKEE (reference sequence). J was trimmed by 2 bases and V by 2 bases; bases with no gene match: 7. The CDR3 is 15 amino acids. CDR3 coding DNA: TGTGCCAGCAGCTTTGGGACAGACGCGACCTACGAGCAGTACTTC. It encodes CASSFGTDATYEQYF.

This clonotype was observed a handful of times. CDR3 in amino acids: CASSLQATNTGELFF. The CDR3 region has the DNA TGTGCCAGCAGTTTACAGGCAACGAACACCGGGGAGCTGTTTTTT. The chain employs TRBV12-3 or TRBV12-4 and TRBJ2-2; unclear D gene. The CDR3 length is 15 residues. V lost 2 bases, J lost 0 bases, and 7 bases lay in between.

V is TRBV20-1 and J is TRBJ1-2; TRBD1 is a possible D gene (6 bases). In germline, CDR1 is DFQATT, CDR2 SNEGSKA (reference sequence). Trimming stripped 1 base from V and 6 bases from J, with 12 bases between. CDR3 length equals 13 residues. CDR3 residues: CSARVDTGHGYTF. The CDR3 DNA is TGCAGTGCTAGAGTCGACACAGGGCATGGCTACACCTTC.

V is TRBV4-1 and J is TRBJ1-5; 9 positions match TRBD1. V shed 0 bases, J shed 1 base, and the junction held 4 bases outside the gene matches. The CDR3 totals 17 residues. Germline CDR1 reads MGHRA; CDR2 reads YSYEKL. CDR3 in amino acids: CASSQDGTGRSNQPQHF. CDR3 bases: TGCGCCAGCAGCCAAGATGGGACAGGGCGGAGCAATCAGCCCCAGCATTTT.